The source of this T cell receptor beta chain is a study of cytomegalovirus exposure and HLA in healthy donors. This CDR3 has 13 amino acids. Germline V gene sequence: CDR1 SGHVS, CDR2 FQNEAQ. The V segment lost 6 bases and the J segment 2 bases; nucleotides outside the gene matches: 0. 60 Vbeta and 13 Jbeta primers were used in PCR. Generated by immunoSEQ multiplex PCR, the TCRdb table keeps only in-frame clones and is missing some. This table holds roughly 110,000 clones, over 75% found once. The clonotype comes from a man aged 60 to 75 in good health and CMV-seronegative. This chain connects TRBV7-8 to TRBJ1-2, with 10 bases matching TRBD1. The sequencing input was PBMCs. This chain's CDR3 is CASRGQGNYGYTF. The CDR3 region has the DNA TGTGCCAGCAGGGGACAGGGGAACTATGGCTACACCTTC. The full variable domain, its missing parts supplied by reference TRBV7-8 and TRBJ1-2, is GAGVSQSPRYKVAKRGQDVALRCDPISGHVSLFWYQQALGQGPEFLTYFQNEAQLDKSGLPSDRFFAERPEGSVSTLKIQRTQQEDSAVYLCASRGQGNYGYTFGSGTRLTVV.